The rows below give T cell receptor beta chains drawn from one sample of a study of blood T cell repertoires in COVID-19. Repertoires were generated with immunoSEQ multiplex PCR, while TCRdb's copy carries only in-frame clones and drops some. This sample yields tens of thousands of clones, of which around 90% are seen a single time; around 8.1% belongs to the top ten. Sample: peripheral blood. The receptors here all came from a woman aged 70-85 years with acute or convalescent COVID-19. Both conserved end residues are part of each CDR3. Fields, in order: clone size, V gene, CDR3 protein. Size values are once, few and many counts, or a class for expanded clones, and some rows have none.

abundance: NA
v_gene: TRBV24-1
CDR3aa: CATSEGRWEGEKLFF

abundance: NA
v_gene: TRBV21-1
CDR3aa: CASSKVGTGRYEQYF

abundance: NA
v_gene: TRBV4-1
CDR3aa: CASSSERTGTARNTIYF

abundance: NA
v_gene: TRBV15
CDR3aa: CATRQGGNQPQHF

abundance: NA
v_gene: TRBV5-1
CDR3aa: CASSLGGLSSYNEQFF

abundance: NA
v_gene: TRBV15
CDR3aa: CATSRDQSSREQFF

abundance: once
v_gene: TRBV6-1
CDR3aa: CASSEGWGLGGTEAFF

abundance: NA
v_gene: TRBV5-1
CDR3aa: CASSLDTWTSPGNEQFF

abundance: few
v_gene: TRBV5-4
CDR3aa: CATRGQGNYNSPLHF

abundance: NA
v_gene: TRBV5-1
CDR3aa: CASSWTSGGGEQYF

abundance: NA
v_gene: TRBV18
CDR3aa: CASSPLTSGNTGELFF

abundance: NA
v_gene: TRBV21-1
CDR3aa: CASSRGGMVGQGNEKLFF

abundance: NA
v_gene: TRBV12-3/TRBV12-4
CDR3aa: CASSLTQETQYF

abundance: NA
v_gene: TRBV3-1/TRBV3-2
CDR3aa: CASSQEKGQNEQFF

abundance: NA
v_gene: TRBV9
CDR3aa: CASRRGLGDYGYTF

abundance: NA
v_gene: TRBV27
CDR3aa: CASSLDRVGSPLHF

abundance: NA
v_gene: TRBV6-5
CDR3aa: CASSSPISGNYGYTF

abundance: NA
v_gene: TRBV11-2
CDR3aa: CASSLRGSNTEAFF

abundance: NA
v_gene: TRBV19
CDR3aa: CASMLDRARTEAFF

abundance: NA
v_gene: TRBV19
CDR3aa: CASSSGITDTQYF

abundance: NA
v_gene: TRBV5-1
CDR3aa: CASSPTGSSYEQYF

abundance: NA
v_gene: TRBV6-5
CDR3aa: CASIRDRANYGYTF

abundance: NA
v_gene: TRBV6-4
CDR3aa: CASSTRRGTEAFF

abundance: once
v_gene: TRBV7-2
CDR3aa: CASSLAAGQQETQYF

abundance: NA
v_gene: TRBV6-5
CDR3aa: CASRKEDDYGYTF

abundance: NA
v_gene: TRBV7-9
CDR3aa: CASSSGQIYGYTF

abundance: NA
v_gene: TRBV7-8
CDR3aa: CASSPSDSRGTEAFF

abundance: NA
v_gene: TRBV10-3
CDR3aa: CAISESKGVGQPQHF

abundance: NA
v_gene: TRBV7-8
CDR3aa: CASSLVEQVSTNEKLFF

abundance: NA
v_gene: TRBV18
CDR3aa: CASSGREGKNTEAFF

abundance: NA
v_gene: TRBV10-1
CDR3aa: CASSVGKSTDTQYF

abundance: NA
v_gene: TRBV14
CDR3aa: CASSQDRAAGGYTF

abundance: NA
v_gene: TRBV3-1/TRBV3-2
CDR3aa: CASSQLAGAQETQYF

abundance: NA
v_gene: TRBV28
CDR3aa: CATDSGTGTYEQYF

abundance: NA
v_gene: TRBV15
CDR3aa: CATSPNRGGGYNEQFF

abundance: NA
v_gene: TRBV5-8
CDR3aa: CASRYRNTEAFF

abundance: NA
v_gene: TRBV6-5
CDR3aa: CASRSGRAGTRELFF

abundance: NA
v_gene: TRBV14
CDR3aa: CASSLPHGGRETQYF

abundance: once
v_gene: TRBV5-1
CDR3aa: CASSPGLAERETQYF

abundance: NA
v_gene: TRBV19
CDR3aa: CASSVGQRRNQETQYF

abundance: NA
v_gene: TRBV7-9
CDR3aa: CASSLLGANTEAFF

abundance: NA
v_gene: TRBV3-1/TRBV3-2
CDR3aa: CASSQYRVGNSPLHF